This T cell receptor beta chain is drawn from a study of blood T cell repertoires in COVID-19. Study in general: Sample material is recorded as cDNA or gDNA derived from T cells, B-cell-depleted T cells, or PBMCs.

This clone was found once. Assay used: immunoSEQ multiplex PCR; TCRdb lists only in-frame clones, some missing. The sample records about half a million clones, approximately 85% being singletons. V dropped 4 bases and J dropped 8; count of bases not matched to a gene: 12. Looked up from germline, CDR1 is SGHRS and CDR2 is YFSETQ. This CDR3 is 15 amino acids long. Sample: peripheral blood. This chain joins TRBV5-1 and TRBJ1-2; 9 bases fit TRBD1. The TCR was taken from a human donor in a cohort sampled during active COVID-19. DNA of the CDR3: TGCGCCAGCAGCACAGGGGACAGGGAGCCGTGGGGCTACACCTTC. It translates to CASSTGDREPWGYTF. Using reference TRBV5-1 and TRBJ1-2 for the parts outside the CDR3, the full variable domain is KAGVTQTPRYLIKTRGQQVTLSCSPISGHRSVSWYQQTPGQGLQFLFEYFSETQRNKGNFPGRFSGRQFSNSRSEMNVSTLELGDSALYLCASSTGDREPWGYTFGSGTRLTVV.